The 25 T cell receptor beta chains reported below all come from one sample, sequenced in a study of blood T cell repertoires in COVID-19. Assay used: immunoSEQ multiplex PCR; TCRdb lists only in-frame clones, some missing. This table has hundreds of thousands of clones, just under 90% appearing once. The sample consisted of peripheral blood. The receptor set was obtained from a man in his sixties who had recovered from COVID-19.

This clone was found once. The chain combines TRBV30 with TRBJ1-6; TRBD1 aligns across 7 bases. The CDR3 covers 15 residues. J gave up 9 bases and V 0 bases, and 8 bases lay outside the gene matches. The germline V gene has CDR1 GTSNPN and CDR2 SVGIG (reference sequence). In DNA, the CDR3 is TGTGCCTGGAGTGTCTTTTCCGGGACAGTTTCACCCCTCCACTTT. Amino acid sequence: CAWSVFSGTVSPLHF.

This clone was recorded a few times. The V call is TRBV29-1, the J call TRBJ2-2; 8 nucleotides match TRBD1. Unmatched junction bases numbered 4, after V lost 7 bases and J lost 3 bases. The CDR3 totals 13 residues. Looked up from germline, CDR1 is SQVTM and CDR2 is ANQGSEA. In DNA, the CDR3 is TGCAGCGCCGACAGGGGTTACACCGGGGAGCTGTTTTTT. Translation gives CSADRGYTGELFF.

The CDR3: CASSLDRADSQGYTF. DNA of the CDR3: TGTGCCAGCAGCTTAGATAGGGCGGACTCGCAGGGCTACACCTTC. The chain joins TRBV7-6 to TRBJ1-2; D is undetermined. The V end lost 1 base, the J end lost 8 bases, and 17 bases lay between the germline ends. The CDR3 covers 15 residues. Germline loops: CDR1 SGHVS, CDR2 FNYEAQ. Together with reference TRBV7-6 and TRBJ1-2, the CDR3 gives the full variable domain: GAGVSQSPRYKVTKRGQDVALRCDPISGHVSLYWYRQALGQGPEFLTYFNYEAQQDKSGLPNDRFSAERPEGSISTLTIQRTEQRDSAMYRCASSLDRADSQGYTFGSGTRLTVV.

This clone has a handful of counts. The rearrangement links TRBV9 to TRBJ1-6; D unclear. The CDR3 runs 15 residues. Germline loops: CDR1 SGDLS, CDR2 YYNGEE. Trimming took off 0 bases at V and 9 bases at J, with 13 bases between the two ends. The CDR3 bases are TGTGCCAGCAGCGTAGCAGAGGGAAAAGGTTCACCCCTCCACTTT. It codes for CASSVAEGKGSPLHF.

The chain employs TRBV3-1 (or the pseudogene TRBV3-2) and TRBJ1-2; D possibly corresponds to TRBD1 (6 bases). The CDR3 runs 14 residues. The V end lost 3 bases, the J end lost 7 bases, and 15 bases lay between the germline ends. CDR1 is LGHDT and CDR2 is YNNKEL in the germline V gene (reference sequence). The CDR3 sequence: CASSHGAGAGGYTF. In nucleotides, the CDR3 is TGTGCCAGCAGCCATGGTGCGGGGGCGGGTGGCTACACCTTC.

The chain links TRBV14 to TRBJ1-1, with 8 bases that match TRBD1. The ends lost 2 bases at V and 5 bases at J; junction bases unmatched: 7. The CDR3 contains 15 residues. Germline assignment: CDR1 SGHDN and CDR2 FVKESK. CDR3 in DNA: TGTGCCAGCAGCCAAAGGACAGGGAGAAGGACTGAAGCTTTCTTT. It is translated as CASSQRTGRRTEAFF.

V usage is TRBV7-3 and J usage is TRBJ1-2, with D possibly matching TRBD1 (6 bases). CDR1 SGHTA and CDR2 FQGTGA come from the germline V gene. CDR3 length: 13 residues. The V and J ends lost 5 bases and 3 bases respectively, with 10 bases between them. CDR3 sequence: CASSQGQYYGYTF. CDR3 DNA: TGTGCCAGCAGCCAAGGACAGTACTATGGCTACACCTTC.

CDR3 bases: TGTGCCTGGAGTCCTACTAACTCCTACGAGCAGTACTTC. Residues: CAWSPTNSYEQYF. This sequence joins TRBV30 and TRBJ2-7; D call uncertain. Germline lookup yields CDR1 GTSNPN and CDR2 SVGIG (reference sequence). Trimming cost V 2 bases and J 0 bases, with 8 bases left between them. The CDR3 sequence is 13 residues long.

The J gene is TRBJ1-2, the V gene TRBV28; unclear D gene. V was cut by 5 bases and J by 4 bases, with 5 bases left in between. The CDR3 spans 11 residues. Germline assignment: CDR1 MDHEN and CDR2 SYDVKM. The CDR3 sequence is CASSESYGYTF. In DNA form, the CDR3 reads TGTGCCAGCAGTGAGTCCTATGGCTACACCTTC.

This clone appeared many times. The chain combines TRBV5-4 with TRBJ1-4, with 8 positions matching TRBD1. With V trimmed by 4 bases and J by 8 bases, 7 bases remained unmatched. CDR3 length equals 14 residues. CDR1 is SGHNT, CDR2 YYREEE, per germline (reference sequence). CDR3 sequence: CASSLQGAGEKLFF. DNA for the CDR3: TGTGCCAGCAGCCTCCAGGGGGCAGGAGAAAAACTGTTTTTT.

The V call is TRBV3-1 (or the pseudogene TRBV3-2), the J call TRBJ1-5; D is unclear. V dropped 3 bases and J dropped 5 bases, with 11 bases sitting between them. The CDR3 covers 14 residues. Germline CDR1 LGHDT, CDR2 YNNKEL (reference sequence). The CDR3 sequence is CASSQNMIYQPQHF. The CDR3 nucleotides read TGTGCCAGCAGCCAGAACATGATTTATCAGCCCCAGCATTTT.

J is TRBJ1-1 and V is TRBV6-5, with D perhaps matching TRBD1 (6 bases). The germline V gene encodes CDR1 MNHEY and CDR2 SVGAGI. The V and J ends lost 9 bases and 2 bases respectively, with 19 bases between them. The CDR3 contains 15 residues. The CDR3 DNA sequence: TGTGCCAGTCGGGAGGGGGGAGCCCTTAACACTGAAGCTTTCTTT. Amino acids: CASREGGALNTEAFF.

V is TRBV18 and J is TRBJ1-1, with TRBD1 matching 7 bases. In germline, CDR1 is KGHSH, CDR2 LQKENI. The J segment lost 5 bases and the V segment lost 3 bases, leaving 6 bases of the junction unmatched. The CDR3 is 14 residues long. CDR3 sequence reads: CASSPRQGWTEAFF. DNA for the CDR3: TGTGCCAGCTCACCCCGACAGGGTTGGACTGAAGCTTTCTTT.

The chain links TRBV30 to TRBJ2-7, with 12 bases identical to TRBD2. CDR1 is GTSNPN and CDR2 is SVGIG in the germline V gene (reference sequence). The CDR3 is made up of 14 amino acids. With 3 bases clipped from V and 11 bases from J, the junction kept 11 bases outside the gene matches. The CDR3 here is CAWRPPGLAGRKYF. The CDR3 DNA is TGTGCCTGGAGGCCCCCAGGACTAGCGGGGAGAAAGTACTTC.

This CDR3 is CASTPGGLGNEQFF. CDR3 sequence (DNA): TGTGCCAGCACCCCAGGGGGATTGGGGAATGAGCAGTTCTTC. The chain is built from TRBV7-2 and TRBJ2-1; 7 bases are shared with TRBD1. J gave up 7 bases and V 7 bases, and 10 bases lay outside the gene matches. Germline V gene lookup returns CDR1 SGHTA and CDR2 FQGNSA. CDR3 length equals 14 residues.

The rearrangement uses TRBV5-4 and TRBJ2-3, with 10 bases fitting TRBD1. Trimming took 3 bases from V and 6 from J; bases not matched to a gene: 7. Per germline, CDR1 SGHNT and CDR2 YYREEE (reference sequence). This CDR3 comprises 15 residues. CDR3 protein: CASSSRDRGVDTQYF. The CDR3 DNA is TGTGCCAGCAGCTCCCGGGACAGGGGTGTGGATACGCAGTATTTT.

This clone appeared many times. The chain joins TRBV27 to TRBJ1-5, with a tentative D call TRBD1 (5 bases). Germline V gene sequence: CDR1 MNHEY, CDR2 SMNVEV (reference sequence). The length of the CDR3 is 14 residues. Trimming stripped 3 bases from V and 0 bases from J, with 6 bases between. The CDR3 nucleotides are TGTGCCAGCAGTTTCAGGGATAGCAATCAGCCCCAGCATTTT. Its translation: CASSFRDSNQPQHF.

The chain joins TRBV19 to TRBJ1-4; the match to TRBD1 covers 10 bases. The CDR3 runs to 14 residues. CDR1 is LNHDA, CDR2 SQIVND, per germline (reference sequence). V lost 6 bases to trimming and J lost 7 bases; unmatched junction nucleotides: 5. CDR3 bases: TGTGCCAGTAGAACCGGGACAGGGGTTGAAAAACTGTTTTTT. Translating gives CASRTGTGVEKLFF.

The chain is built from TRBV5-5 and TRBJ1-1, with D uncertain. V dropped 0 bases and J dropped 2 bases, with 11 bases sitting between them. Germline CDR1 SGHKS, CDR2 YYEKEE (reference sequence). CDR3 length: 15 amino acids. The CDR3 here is CASSLALTRNTEAFF. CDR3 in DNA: TGTGCCAGCAGCTTGGCCCTCACCAGAAACACTGAAGCTTTCTTT.

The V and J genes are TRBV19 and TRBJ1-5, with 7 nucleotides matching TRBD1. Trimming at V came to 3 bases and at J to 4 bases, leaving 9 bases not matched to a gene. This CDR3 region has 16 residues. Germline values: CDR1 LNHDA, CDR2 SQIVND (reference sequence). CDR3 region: CASSIGTEGGNQPQHF. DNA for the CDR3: TGTGCCAGTAGTATCGGGACAGAAGGTGGTAATCAGCCCCAGCATTTT.

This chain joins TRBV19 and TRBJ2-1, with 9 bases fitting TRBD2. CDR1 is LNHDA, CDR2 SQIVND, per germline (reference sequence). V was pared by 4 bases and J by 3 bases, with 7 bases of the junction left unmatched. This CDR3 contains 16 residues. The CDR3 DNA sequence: TGTGCCAGTAGTAGACGGACTAGCGAAAACTACAATGAGCAGTTCTTC. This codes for CASSRRTSENYNEQFF.

CDR3 nucleotides: TGTGCCAGCAGCCTCGATCGCGGGCGGCCCCAGCATTTT. It translates to CASSLDRGRPQHF. The chain is built from TRBV6-5 and TRBJ1-5; D is unclear. Trimming pared 6 bases from V and 9 bases from J, leaving 15 bases between. The CDR3 totals 13 residues. Germline V lookup: CDR1 MNHEY, CDR2 SVGAGI.

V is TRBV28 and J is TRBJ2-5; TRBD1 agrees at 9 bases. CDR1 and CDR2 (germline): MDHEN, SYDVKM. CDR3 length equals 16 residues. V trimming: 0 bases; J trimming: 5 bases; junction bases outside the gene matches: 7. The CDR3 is CASSLWTGTGKETQYF. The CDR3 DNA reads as TGTGCCAGCAGTTTATGGACAGGGACAGGGAAGGAGACCCAGTACTTC.

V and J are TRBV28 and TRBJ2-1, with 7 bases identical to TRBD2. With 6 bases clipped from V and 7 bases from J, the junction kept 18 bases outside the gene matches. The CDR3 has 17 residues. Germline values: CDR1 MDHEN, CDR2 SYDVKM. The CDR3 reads CASSPLDSSGWRNEQFF. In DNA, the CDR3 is TGTGCCAGCAGCCCGCTCGACTCTAGCGGATGGAGAAATGAGCAGTTCTTC. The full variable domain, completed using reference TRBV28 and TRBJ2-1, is DVKVTQSSRYLVKRTGEKVFLECVQDMDHENMFWYRQDPGLGLRLIYFSYDVKMKEKGDIPEGYSVSREKKERFSLILESASTNQTSMYLCASSPLDSSGWRNEQFFGPGTRLTVL.

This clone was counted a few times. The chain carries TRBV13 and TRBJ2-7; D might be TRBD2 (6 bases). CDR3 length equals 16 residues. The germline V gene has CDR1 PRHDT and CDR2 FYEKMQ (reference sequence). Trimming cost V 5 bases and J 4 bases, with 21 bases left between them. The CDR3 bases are TGTGCCAGCAGCCCCACGGGTTCCTTGGGGGGTTACGAGCAGTACTTC. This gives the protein CASSPTGSLGGYEQYF.